This T cell receptor beta chain derives from a study of CD8 T cells in Susac syndrome. Reverse transcription of about 0.45 to 1 ug RNA was performed with random hexamers. TCRdb fed the immunoSEQ multiplex PCR reads into MiXCR, producing one record per CDR3 protein. The table shows under 550,000 distinct CDR3 sequences, with more than 80% occurring only once. The V gene end was trimmed by 6 bases and the J gene end by 5 bases; junction bases not matched to a gene: 5. Germline V CDR1 and CDR2: MNHEY, SVGAGI. CDR3 length: 14 amino acids. CD8+ and CD4+ T cells circulating in blood were sequenced for TCR beta. The multiple sclerosis control group consisted of treatment-naive patients whose relapsing-remitting disease, which was either stable or active, fulfilled revised McDonald criteria.

The receptor comes from a human donor with multiple sclerosis. The sequencing sample was made of CD8+ T cells from PBMCs. The chain employs TRBV6-5 and TRBJ2-2, with 8 bases identical to TRBD1. The CDR3 protein is CASSKGQATGELFF. For the CDR3, the DNA is TGTGCCAGCAGCAAGGGACAGGCAACCGGGGAGCTGTTTTTT.